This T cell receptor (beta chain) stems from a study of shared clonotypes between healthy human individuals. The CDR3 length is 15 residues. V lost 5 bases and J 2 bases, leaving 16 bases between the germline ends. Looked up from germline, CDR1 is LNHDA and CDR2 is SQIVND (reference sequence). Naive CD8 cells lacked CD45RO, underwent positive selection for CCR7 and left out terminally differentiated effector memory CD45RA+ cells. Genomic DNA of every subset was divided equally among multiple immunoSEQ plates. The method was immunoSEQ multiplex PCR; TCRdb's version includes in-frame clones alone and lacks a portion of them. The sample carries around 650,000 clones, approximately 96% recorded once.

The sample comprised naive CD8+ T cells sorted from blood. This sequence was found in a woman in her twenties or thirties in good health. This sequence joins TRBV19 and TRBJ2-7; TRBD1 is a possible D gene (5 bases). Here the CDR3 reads CASSPSRDRPYEQYF. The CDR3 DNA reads TGTGCCAGTAGTCCCTCACGAGACAGACCCTACGAGCAGTACTTC.